This T cell receptor beta chain was sequenced for a study of OX40 agonist ivuxolimab in advanced cancers. The method was immunoSEQ multiplex PCR; TCRdb's version includes in-frame clones alone and lacks a portion of them. The sample includes about 79,000 clones, about 90% of them seen just once. The CDR3 length is 15 residues. Trimming pared 3 bases from V and 6 bases from J, leaving 15 bases between. Germline assignment: CDR1 SGHKS and CDR2 YYEKEE (reference sequence). Sample: CD4+ or CD8+ T cells sorted from blood, taken in a trial of the OX40 agonist ivuxolimab. The origin of this receptor is an adult with an advanced solid tumor such as melanoma, head and neck, liver or kidney cancer. The chain carries TRBV5-5 and TRBJ2-2, with a weak D call TRBD2 (5 bases). CDR3 loop: CASSSLVQQAGELFF. The DNA for the CDR3 is TGTGCCAGCAGCTCACTAGTACAGCAGGCCGGGGAGCTGTTTTTT.